These 3 T cell receptor beta chains originate from one sample sequenced in a study of radiotherapy plus CTLA-4 blockade in lung cancer. The method was immunoSEQ multiplex PCR; TCRdb's version includes in-frame clones alone and lacks a portion of them. The sample lists about 43,000 clones, less than 75% occurring once. The sequences come from peripheral blood, collected from a patient treated with radiotherapy plus ipilimumab. Receptor source: a human donor with non-small cell lung cancer who had a partial response to radiotherapy plus ipilimumab.

In its sample, this clone was seen once. The rearrangement links TRBV10-2 to TRBJ2-7; a weak D match, TRBD2 (6 bases). CDR3 length: 13 amino acids. The V end lost 8 bases, the J end lost 6 bases, and 17 bases lay between the germline ends. Germline-derived CDR1 and CDR2 are WSHSY and SAAADI. The chain's CDR3 is CASQTGLPSEQYF. As DNA, the CDR3 is TGCGCCAGCCAAACGGGACTGCCGAGCGAGCAGTACTTC.

This rearrangement joins TRBV4-1 to TRBJ1-5; the D is unclear. CDR1 and CDR2 from the germline V gene are MGHRA and YSYEKL. V lost 1 base and J lost 5, with 9 bases in between. The CDR3 runs 14 residues. The CDR3 protein is CASSQAVGYQPQHF. As DNA, the CDR3 is TGCGCCAGCAGCCAAGCCGTCGGTTATCAGCCCCAGCATTTT.

V is TRBV15 and J is TRBJ1-1, with D possibly matching TRBD1 (6 bases). Germline V gene data show CDR1 as LNHNV and CDR2 as YYDKDF (reference sequence). The germline V and J ends were trimmed by 4 bases and 5 bases, with 14 bases remaining between them. The CDR3 consists of 14 residues. CDR3 residues: CATSKPRGVTEAFF. The CDR3 nucleotides are TGTGCCACCAGCAAACCCAGGGGAGTGACTGAAGCTTTCTTT.